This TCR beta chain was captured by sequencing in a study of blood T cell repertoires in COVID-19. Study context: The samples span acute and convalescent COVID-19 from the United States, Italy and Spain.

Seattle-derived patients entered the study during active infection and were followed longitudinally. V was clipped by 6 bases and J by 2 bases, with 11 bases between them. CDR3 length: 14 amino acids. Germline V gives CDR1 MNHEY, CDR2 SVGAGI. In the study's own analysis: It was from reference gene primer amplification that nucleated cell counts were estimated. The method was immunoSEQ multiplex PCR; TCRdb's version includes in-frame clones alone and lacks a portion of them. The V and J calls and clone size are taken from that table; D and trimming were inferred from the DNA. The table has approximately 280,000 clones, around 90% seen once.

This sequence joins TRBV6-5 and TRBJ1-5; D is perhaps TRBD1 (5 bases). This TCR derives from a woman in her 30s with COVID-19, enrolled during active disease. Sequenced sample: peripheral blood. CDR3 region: CASRDTGGNQPQHF. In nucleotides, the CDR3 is TGTGCCAGCAGGGATACAGGCGGCAATCAGCCCCAGCATTTT.